Listed below are T cell receptor beta chains from one sample, sequenced in a study of shared clonotypes between healthy human individuals. Assay: immunoSEQ multiplex PCR; the TCRdb copy retains only in-frame clones and omits some. Of about 800,000 clones in the sample, around 96% were seen once. The sample comprised naive CD8+ T cells sorted from blood. These receptors originate from a man aged 30 to 45 in good health. Each CDR3 is given with its conserved first and last residue. D genes are given only for firm matches.

d_call | j_call | v_call | cdr3_aa | cdr3_nt
NA | TRBJ2-3 | TRBV27 | CASSLSGSDTQYF | TGTGCCAGCAGTTTATCGGGGTCAGATACGCAGTATTTT
NA | TRBJ2-1 | TRBV9 | CASSVDGWVLSEQFF | TGTGCCAGCAGCGTAGATGGTTGGGTCCTAAGTGAGCAGTTCTTC
NA | TRBJ2-1 | TRBV4-1 | CASSQYRGDEQFF | TGCGCCAGCAGCCAGTACCGCGGGGATGAGCAGTTCTTC
NA | TRBJ2-3 | TRBV7-8 | CASSLALRMYF | TGTGCCAGCAGCTTAGCGTTACGCATGTATTTT
TRBD1 | TRBJ1-2 | TRBV2 | CASSERTGNYGYTF | TGTGCCAGCAGTGAAAGGACAGGGAACTATGGCTACACCTTC
TRBD1 | TRBJ2-3 | TRBV27 | CASSLYRGRGDTQYF | TGTGCCAGCAGTTTATACAGGGGGCGCGGTGATACGCAGTATTTT
NA | TRBJ1-5 | TRBV23-1 | CASSPNGGSSNQPQHF | TGCGCCAGCAGCCCAAATGGGGGGTCGAGCAATCAGCCCCAGCATTTT
TRBD2 | TRBJ2-5 | TRBV7-9 | CASSVSGRMETQYF | TGTGCCAGCAGCGTTAGCGGGAGAATGGAGACCCAGTACTTC
NA | TRBJ2-1 | TRBV27 | CASSTRTLYNEQFF | TGTGCCAGCAGTACTCGGACTCTCTACAATGAGCAGTTCTTC
NA | TRBJ2-5 | TRBV7-9 | CASSLQGTLETQYF | TGTGCCAGCAGCCTACAGGGGACTCTTGAGACCCAGTACTTC